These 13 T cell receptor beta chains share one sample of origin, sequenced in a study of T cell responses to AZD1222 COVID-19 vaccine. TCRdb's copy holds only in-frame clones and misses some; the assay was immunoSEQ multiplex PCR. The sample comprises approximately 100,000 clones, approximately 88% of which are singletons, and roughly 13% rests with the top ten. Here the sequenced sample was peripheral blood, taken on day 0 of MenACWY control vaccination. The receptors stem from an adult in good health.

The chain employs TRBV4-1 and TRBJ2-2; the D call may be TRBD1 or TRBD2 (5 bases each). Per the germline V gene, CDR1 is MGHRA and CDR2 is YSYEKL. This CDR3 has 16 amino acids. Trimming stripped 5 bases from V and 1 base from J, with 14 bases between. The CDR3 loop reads CASSSGPLMNTGELFF. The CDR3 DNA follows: TGCGCCAGCAGCTCGGGGCCCCTAATGAACACCGGGGAGCTGTTTTTT.

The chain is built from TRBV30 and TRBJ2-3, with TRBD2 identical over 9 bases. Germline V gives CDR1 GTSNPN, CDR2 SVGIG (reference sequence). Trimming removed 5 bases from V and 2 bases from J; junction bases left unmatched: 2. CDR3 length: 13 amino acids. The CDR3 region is CAWSSGTTDTQYF. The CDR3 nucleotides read TGTGCCTGGTCTAGCGGGACCACAGATACGCAGTATTTT. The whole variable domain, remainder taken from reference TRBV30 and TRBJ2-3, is SQTIHQWPATLVQPVGSPLSLECTVEGTSNPNLYWYRQAAGRGLQLLFYSVGIGQISSEVPQNLSASRPQDRQFILSSKKLLLSDSGFYLCAWSSGTTDTQYFGPGTRLTVL.

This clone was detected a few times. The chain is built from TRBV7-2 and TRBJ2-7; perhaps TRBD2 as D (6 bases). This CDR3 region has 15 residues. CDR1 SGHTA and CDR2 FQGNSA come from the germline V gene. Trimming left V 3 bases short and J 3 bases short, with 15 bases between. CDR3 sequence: CASSFEKGGIYEQYF. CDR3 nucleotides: TGTGCCAGCAGCTTCGAGAAAGGAGGGATCTACGAGCAGTACTTC. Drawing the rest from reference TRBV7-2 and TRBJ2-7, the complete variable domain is GAGVSQSPSNKVTEKGKDVELRCDPISGHTALYWYRQSLGQGLEFLIYFQGNSAPDKSGLPSDRFSAERTGGSVSTLTIQRTQQEDSAVYLCASSFEKGGIYEQYFGPGTRLTVT.

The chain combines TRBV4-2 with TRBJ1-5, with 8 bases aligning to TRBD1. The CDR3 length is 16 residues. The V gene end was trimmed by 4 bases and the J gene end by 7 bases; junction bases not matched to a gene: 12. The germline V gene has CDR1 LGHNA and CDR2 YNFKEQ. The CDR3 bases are TGTGCCAGCAGCCGCACAGGGGGGGGGCGTGGGCAGCCCCAGCATTTT. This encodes CASSRTGGGRGQPQHF.

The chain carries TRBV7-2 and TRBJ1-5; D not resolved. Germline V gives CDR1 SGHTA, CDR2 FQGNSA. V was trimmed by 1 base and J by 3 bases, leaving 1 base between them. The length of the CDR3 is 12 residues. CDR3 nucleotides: TGTGCCAGCAGCTTAGACAATCAGCCCCAGCATTTT. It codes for CASSLDNQPQHF.

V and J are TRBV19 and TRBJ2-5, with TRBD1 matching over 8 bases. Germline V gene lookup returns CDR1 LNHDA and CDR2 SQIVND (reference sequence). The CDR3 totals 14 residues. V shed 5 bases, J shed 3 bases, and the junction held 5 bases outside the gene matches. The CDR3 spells CASSRQGQKETQYF. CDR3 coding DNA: TGTGCCAGTAGTCGACAGGGGCAAAAAGAGACCCAGTACTTC. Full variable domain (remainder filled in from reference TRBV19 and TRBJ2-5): DGGITQSPKYLFRKEGQNVTLSCEQNLNHDAMYWYRQDPGQGLRLIYYSQIVNDFQKGDIAEGYSVSREKKESFPLTVTSAQKNPTAFYLCASSRQGQKETQYFGPGTRLLVL.

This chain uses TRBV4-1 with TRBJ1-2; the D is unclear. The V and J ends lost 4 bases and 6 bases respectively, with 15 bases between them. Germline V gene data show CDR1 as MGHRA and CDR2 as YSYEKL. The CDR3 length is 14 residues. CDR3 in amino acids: CASSRMPGENGYTF. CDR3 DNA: TGCGCCAGCAGCCGGATGCCCGGGGAGAATGGCTACACCTTC.

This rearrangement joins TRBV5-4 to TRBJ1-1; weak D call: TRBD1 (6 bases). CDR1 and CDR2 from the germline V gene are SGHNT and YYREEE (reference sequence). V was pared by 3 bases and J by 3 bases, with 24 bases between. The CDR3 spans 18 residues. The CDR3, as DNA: TGTGCCAGCAGCTCTGGGCGACTCACAGGGCGGGGGGACACTGAAGCTTTCTTT. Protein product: CASSSGRLTGRGDTEAFF.

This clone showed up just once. The CDR3 nucleotides read TGTGCCAGCAGCGTGGGGAGACAGGGGGTCTCACCCCTCCACTTT. Amino acid sequence: CASSVGRQGVSPLHF. The gene calls are TRBV9 and TRBJ1-6, with 9 bases identical to TRBD1. The V and J ends lost 2 bases and 10 bases, in that order; junction bases with no gene match: 7. This CDR3 has 15 amino acids. Germline assignment: CDR1 SGDLS and CDR2 YYNGEE. Variable domain in full (rest from reference TRBV9 and TRBJ1-6): DSGVTQTPKHLITATGQRVTLRCSPRSGDLSVYWYQQSLDQGLQFLIQYYNGEERAKGNILERFSAQQFPDLHSELNLSSLELGDSALYFCASSVGRQGVSPLHFGNGTRLTVT.

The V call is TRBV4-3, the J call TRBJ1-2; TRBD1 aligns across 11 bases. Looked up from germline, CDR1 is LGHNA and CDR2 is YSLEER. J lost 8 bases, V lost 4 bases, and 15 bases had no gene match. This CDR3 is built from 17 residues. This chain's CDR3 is CASSRRFGTGGRNGYTF. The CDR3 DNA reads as TGCGCCAGCAGCCGGAGATTCGGGACAGGGGGGAGGAACGGCTACACCTTC.

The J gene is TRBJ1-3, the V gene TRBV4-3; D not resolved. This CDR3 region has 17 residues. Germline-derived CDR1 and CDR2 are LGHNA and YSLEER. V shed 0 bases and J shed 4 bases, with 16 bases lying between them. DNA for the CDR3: TGCGCCAGCAGCCAAGATCAGACGGCCAGCTACGGAAACACCATATATTTT. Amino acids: CASSQDQTASYGNTIYF.

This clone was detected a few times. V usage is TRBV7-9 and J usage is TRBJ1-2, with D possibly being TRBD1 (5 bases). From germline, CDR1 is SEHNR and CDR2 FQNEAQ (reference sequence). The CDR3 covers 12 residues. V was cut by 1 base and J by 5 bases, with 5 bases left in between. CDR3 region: CASSLEGYGYTF. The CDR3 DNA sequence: TGTGCCAGCAGCTTAGAGGGGTATGGCTACACCTTC.

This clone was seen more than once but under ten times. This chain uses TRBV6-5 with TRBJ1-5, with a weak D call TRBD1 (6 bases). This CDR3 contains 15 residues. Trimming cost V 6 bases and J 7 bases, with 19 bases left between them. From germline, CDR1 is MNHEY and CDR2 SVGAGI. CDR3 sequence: CASRPGTLVGQPQHF. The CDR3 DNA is TGTGCCAGCAGACCCGGGACACTAGTCGGGCAGCCCCAGCATTTT.